In its sample, the clone carrying this T cell receptor beta chain was seen once. The antigen is unknown. Sample time point: week 35, safety follow-up. Topical imiquimod accompanied each vaccine dose, which consisted of 300 ug of mutant IDH1 20-mer peptide. In weeks 1, 3, 5, 7, 11, 15, 19 and 23, patients were immunized, eight times in all. The data derive from a study of a mutant IDH1 vaccine in newly diagnosed glioma. Study context: Of treated patients, approximately 62% were men and about 38% women, averaging 40.4 years. Radiotherapy, temozolomide, or both had been given previously, and both were given to most. General study results and limits: Pseudoprogression seemed unrelated to changes in top peripheral T cell clonotypes.

Here immunoSEQ multiplex PCR was the method, and the copy in TCRdb shows in-frame clones only, minus some. The repertoire holds 55,000 to 65,000 clones, with roughly 80% as singletons. The sequence was collected from a man aged 25-45 years with glioma. The sequencing used PBMCs, collected from a glioma patient whose treatment included an IDH1 peptide vaccine.

The CDR3 here is CASSSMRIIKTNEKLFF. The CDR3 DNA is TGTGCCAGCAGCTCAATGCGGATCATTAAAACTAATGAAAAACTGTTTTTT. This sequence joins TRBV7-9 and TRBJ1-4; D call uncertain. Trimming took 4 bases from V and 1 from J, leaving 16 bases between them. The CDR3 extends over 17 amino acids. The V gene's germline CDR1 is SEHNR and CDR2 FQNEAQ (reference sequence).